The 28 T cell receptor beta chains listed next were all sequenced from one sample in a study of Tregs in tolerant kidney transplant recipients. Generated by immunoSEQ multiplex PCR, the TCRdb table keeps only in-frame clones and is missing some. The repertoire table contains 20,000 to 30,000 clones. Related graft donors supplied nonmyeloablative bone marrow transplants, and mixed chimerism was transient. The source was CD4+ T cells from blood (PBMCs), collected 6 months after the transplant. The receptors were gathered from a human patient who received a combined kidney and bone marrow transplant. Some of the T cells may derive from the graft donor.

About this clone itself: Read data end 3 residues before the CDR3 end; the end is taken from the germline J gene. The chain employs TRBV19 and TRBJ2-3; the D is unclear. Trimming removed 6 bases from V and 2 bases from J, with 12 bases in between. The germline CDR1 and CDR2 sequences are LNHDA and SQIVND (reference sequence). The CDR3 has 14 amino acids. The CDR3 region is CASSRDKVTDTQYF. CDR3 DNA, as far as it was read: TGTGCCAGTAGCCGAGACAAGGTCACAGATACG.

Measured by frequency, this clone is large. The sequenced CDR3 bases are TGCGCCAGCAGCTTGGGGGGGACAGCTGATGGC. Translated: CASSLGGTADG. The CDR3 in its entirety is CASSLGGTADGYTF. This rearrangement joins TRBV5-1 to TRBJ1-2; 7 bases map to TRBD1. The read ends 3 residues before the CDR3 terminus; that terminus is restored from the germline J gene. This CDR3 has 14 amino acids. Germline CDR1 and CDR2: SGHRS and YFSETQ. V shed 0 bases and J 6 bases; nucleotides not matched to a gene: 5.

With respect to this clone: Read coverage stops 3 residues before the CDR3 terminus; the germline J gene supplies the remainder. The chain joins TRBV18 to TRBJ1-2; the D gene is possibly TRBD1 (5 bases). The CDR3 sequence is 15 residues long. V lost 4 bases, J lost 6 bases, and 18 bases lay in between. Germline V gene lookup returns CDR1 KGHSH and CDR2 LQKENI. The DNA read from the CDR3 is TGTGCCAGCTCACTCGGGAGGGGCGCATCTGATGGC. Translating it yields CASSLGRGASDG. The CDR3 in full is CASSLGRGASDGYTF.

As regards this clone: Sequencing ends 3 residues short of the CDR3 end; the germline J gene provides the rest. This sequence joins TRBV7-2 and TRBJ1-6, with 7 nucleotides matching TRBD1. The CDR3 has 13 residues. Germline V CDR1 and CDR2: SGHTA, FQGNSA. V trimming: 6 bases; J trimming: 7 bases; junction bases outside the gene matches: 3. CDR3 sequence reads: CASRGQLNSPLHF. The part of the CDR3 DNA that was read is TGTGCCAGCAGGGGACAGCTCAATTCACCC.

This clone is called medium-sized based on its frequency. The read halts 3 residues ahead of the CDR3 end, with the missing end drawn from the germline J gene. The rearrangement links TRBV29-1 to TRBJ2-2; D may be TRBD2 (6 bases). The length of the CDR3 is 13 residues. V was cut by 6 bases and J by 4 bases, with 12 bases left in between. Germline V CDR1 and CDR2: SQVTM, ANQGSEA. The CDR3 spells CSVATSSTGELFF. CDR3 DNA (partial): TGCAGCGTAGCTACTAGCAGCACCGGGGAG.

A word on this clone: The CDR3 end is not reached by the read, which stops 3 residues before it; the germline J gene fills it in. The chain employs TRBV19 and TRBJ1-2, with D unresolved. Germline loops: CDR1 LNHDA, CDR2 SQIVND (reference sequence). The length of the CDR3 is 14 residues. The V end was cut by 5 bases, the J end by 4 bases, with 14 bases between. The CDR3 region is CASSFRQTGYGYTF. CDR3 bases read: TGTGCCAGTAGTTTCCGCCAGACGGGCTATGGC.

Concerning this clone itself: The CDR3 end lies 3 residues beyond the end of the read and is filled in from the germline J gene. This chain links TRBV3-1 (or the pseudogene TRBV3-2) with TRBJ2-7; TRBD1 matches 7 bases. The CDR3 runs 14 residues. The J segment lost 3 bases and the V segment lost 0 bases, leaving 2 bases of the junction unmatched. CDR1 and CDR2 (germline): LGHDT, YNNKEL (reference sequence). Incomplete CDR3 DNA: TGTGCCAGCAGCCAAGATAGGGACAGCTACGAG. Encoded protein: CASSQDRDSYE. The whole CDR3 region reads CASSQDRDSYEQYF.

A remark on this clone: Coverage ceases 3 residues before the CDR3 finishes, and the germline J gene fills in the end. This chain joins TRBV6-4 and TRBJ2-1; the D call may be TRBD1 or TRBD2 (7 bases each). This CDR3 comprises 13 residues. Germline loops: CDR1 MRHNA, CDR2 SNTAGT. The V gene lost 8 bases and the J gene lost 8 bases, with 16 bases spanning the gap. CDR3 region: CASSDREGDEQFF. The covered CDR3 bases are TGTGCCAGCTCTGACAGGGAGGGAGATGAG.

Comment on this clone: The read gets to within 3 residues of the CDR3 end, and the germline J gene fills in the rest. J is TRBJ2-2 and V is TRBV7-2, with D maybe TRBD2 (5 bases). Trimming removed 4 bases at V and 5 bases at J, with 11 bases between. CDR1 is SGHTA, CDR2 FQGNSA, per germline. The CDR3 covers 14 residues. The CDR3 sequence is CASSSERVTGELFF. The sequenced part of the CDR3 DNA is TGTGCCAGCAGCTCCGAGAGGGTTACCGGGGAG.

The sequenced CDR3 bases are TGCAGCGTTTCCGCTATGCGCTATGGC. Residues: CSVSAMRYG. The full CDR3 is CSVSAMRYGYTF. This chain uses TRBV29-1 with TRBJ1-2; D is uncertain. Sequencing ends 3 residues short of the CDR3 end; the germline J gene provides the rest. This CDR3 is 12 amino acids long. In germline, CDR1 is SQVTM, CDR2 ANQGSEA. V lost 5 bases, J lost 4 bases, and 11 bases lay in between.

Details on this clone: The read finishes 3 residues shy of the CDR3 end, and the germline J gene is used to complete it. V and J are TRBV19 and TRBJ2-5, with 7 bases identical to TRBD2. The CDR3 has 14 residues. The ends lost 6 bases at V and 1 base at J; junction bases unmatched: 5. CDR1 and CDR2 from the germline V gene are LNHDA and SQIVND (reference sequence). The CDR3: CASSPGTIQETQYF. Incomplete CDR3 DNA: TGTGCCAGTAGCCCCGGGACTATCCAAGAGACC. The full variable domain, its missing parts supplied by reference TRBV19 and TRBJ2-5, is DGGITQSPKYLFRKEGQNVTLSCEQNLNHDAMYWYRQDPGQGLRLIYYSQIVNDFQKGDIAEGYSVSREKKESFPLTVTSAQKNPTAFYLCASSPGTIQETQYFGPGTRLLVL.

Of note for this clone: Sequencing ends 3 residues short of the CDR3 end; the germline J gene provides the rest. This chain uses TRBV29-1 with TRBJ2-5, with D perhaps matching TRBD1 (6 bases). V shed 6 bases and J shed 5 bases, with 16 bases lying between them. Looked up from germline, CDR1 is SQVTM and CDR2 is ANQGSEA. The length of the CDR3 is 13 residues. CDR3 DNA (partial): TGCAGCGTAGCCGGGACACTGTTCGAGACC. This encodes CSVAGTLFET. Given in full, the CDR3 is CSVAGTLFETQYF.

The CDR3 loop is CASHAGNLDEQYF. The CDR3 bases that were read are TGCGCCAGTCACGCAGGGAATCTCGACGAG. J is TRBJ2-7 and V is TRBV5-1, with D possibly matching TRBD1 (5 bases). The read gets to within 3 residues of the CDR3 end, and the germline J gene fills in the rest. Germline assignment: CDR1 SGHRS and CDR2 YFSETQ. The CDR3 length is 13 residues. The germline V and J ends were trimmed by 8 bases and 5 bases, with 17 bases remaining between them.

Concerning this clone: The read ends 3 residues before the CDR3 terminus; that terminus is restored from the germline J gene. The gene calls are TRBV12-3 or TRBV12-4 and TRBJ2-3, with a weak D call TRBD1 (5 bases). This CDR3 is built from 19 residues. The V and J ends lost 3 bases and 0 bases respectively, with 22 bases between them. The CDR3 spells CASSFFRFGAEKSTDTQYF. Partial CDR3 DNA: TGTGCCAGCAGTTTTTTTAGATTTGGGGCCGAGAAAAGCACAGATACG.

Of note for this clone: From the germline J gene comes the end of the CDR3, since the read stops 3 residues before it. The V and J genes are TRBV18 and TRBJ2-7; a possible D gene is TRBD1 (6 bases). CDR3 length: 14 amino acids. V dropped 4 bases and J dropped 0 bases, with 10 bases sitting between them. The germline V gene encodes CDR1 KGHSH and CDR2 LQKENI. The sequenced part of the CDR3 DNA is TGTGCCAGCTCACGACGGACAGACTCCTACGAG. This translates into CASSRRTDSYE. In full, the CDR3 is CASSRRTDSYEQYF.

About this clone: The CDR3 extends 3 residues past the end of the read, so its final part is completed from the germline J gene. This chain links TRBV6-2 or TRBV6-3 with TRBJ1-2; 9 bases line up with TRBD1. V shed 6 bases, J shed 5 bases, and the junction held 7 bases outside the gene matches. This CDR3 has 14 amino acids. Germline-derived CDR1 and CDR2 are MNHEY and SVGEGT. CDR3 sequence: CASRPPGQGYGYTF. The DNA read from the CDR3 is TGTGCCAGCAGGCCCCCCGGACAGGGGTATGGC.

In the case of this clone: The read terminates 3 residues ahead of where the CDR3 ends, so the germline J gene completes it. The gene calls are TRBV5-4 and TRBJ2-1; 9 bases are a match to TRBD1. CDR3 size: 13 residues. Germline V gene data show CDR1 as SGHNT and CDR2 as YYREEE (reference sequence). Trimming took 4 bases from V and 9 from J; bases not matched to a gene: 5. This CDR3 reads CASSRPTGGEQFF. The CDR3 bases that were read are TGTGCCAGCAGCCGTCCGACAGGGGGTGAG.

Comments on this clone: With the read ending 3 residues before the CDR3 end, the germline J gene is used to fill in that end. The chain employs TRBV29-1 and TRBJ2-2, with TRBD2 matching over 11 bases. The ends lost 5 bases at V and 6 bases at J; junction bases unmatched: 5. This CDR3 comprises 14 residues. Looked up from germline, CDR1 is SQVTM and CDR2 is ANQGSEA. The DNA read from the CDR3 is TGCAGCGTTCGAATTAGCGGGAGGGCCGGGGAG. It codes for CSVRISGRAGE. The complete CDR3 protein is CSVRISGRAGELFF.

The CDR3 reads CASSLYRGGRDTAFF. The sequenced CDR3 bases are TGTGCCAGCAGCTTATACCGGGGGGGCCGAGATACG. The chain uses TRBV7-2 and TRBJ1-1, with D maybe TRBD1 (6 bases). The read ends 3 residues before the CDR3 terminus; that terminus is restored from the germline J gene. This CDR3 contains 15 residues. Germline V gene sequence: CDR1 SGHTA, CDR2 FQGNSA.

The sequenced CDR3 bases are TGTGCCAGCCAAACTACATCGGGGGAAGATACG. Protein: CASQTTSGEDT. The whole CDR3 reads CASQTTSGEDTQYF. V is TRBV18 and J is TRBJ2-3; a weak D match, TRBD2 (6 bases). The read falls 3 residues short of the CDR3 end, and the missing part is taken from the germline J gene. V shed 8 bases and J shed 5 bases, with 17 bases lying between them. The germline CDR1 and CDR2 sequences are KGHSH and LQKENI. The CDR3 covers 14 residues.

With respect to this clone: Sequencing ends 3 residues short of the CDR3 end; the germline J gene provides the rest. The chain carries TRBV23-1 and TRBJ1-5; TRBD1 is a possible D gene (6 bases). TRBV23-1 is classed as an ORF, of uncertain function. The CDR3 has 18 amino acids. V lost 6 bases, J lost 0 bases, and 21 bases lay in between. The CDR3 DNA, read in part, is TGCGCCAGCAGACCCACCCGACGCGGACAGTATAGCAATCAGCCC. It specifies CASRPTRRGQYSNQP. The full CDR3 reads CASRPTRRGQYSNQPQHF.

With respect to this clone: The observed sequence ends 3 residues before the CDR3 terminus, with the missing tail filled in from the germline J gene. The chain recombines TRBV20-1 with TRBJ1-1; D gene ambiguous. V lost 0 bases and J 2 bases, leaving 10 bases between the germline ends. The CDR3 has 14 residues. Germline CDR1 DFQATT, CDR2 SNEGSKA (reference sequence). CDR3 region: CSARDPVHNTEAFF. The sequenced CDR3 bases are TGCAGTGCTAGAGATCCGGTGCATAACACTGAA.

Concerning this clone itself: The DNA ends 3 residues before the CDR3 does, and the rest of the CDR3 is filled in from the germline J gene. This chain links TRBV19 with TRBJ2-3; TRBD2 matches at 8 bases. The CDR3 consists of 12 residues. V shed 10 bases and J 2 bases; nucleotides not matched to a gene: 2. CDR1 and CDR2 (germline): LNHDA, SQIVND (reference sequence). This CDR3 is CATGGITDTQYF. The part of the CDR3 DNA that was read is TGTGCCACGGGGGGGATCACAGATACG.

Concerning this clone: From the germline J gene comes the end of the CDR3, since the read stops 3 residues before it. The chain uses TRBV18 and TRBJ1-2; D might be TRBD1 (6 bases). This CDR3 has 15 residues. Looked up from germline, CDR1 is KGHSH and CDR2 is LQKENI. The germline V and J ends were trimmed by 1 base and 2 bases, with 11 bases remaining between them. The CDR3 is CASSPQTGPNYGYTF. The DNA read from the CDR3 is TGTGCCAGCTCACCACAGACAGGACCGAACTATGGC.

Regarding this clone: The CDR3 is cut off 3 residues early in the read; its end comes from the germline J gene. The chain combines TRBV7-2 with TRBJ1-4; D not certain. Germline-derived CDR1 and CDR2 are SGHTA and FQGNSA. CDR3 length: 15 residues. The V end lost 5 bases, the J end lost 7 bases, and 17 bases lay between the germline ends. CDR3 residues: CASSPYVGLVEKLFF. Partial CDR3 DNA: TGTGCCAGCAGCCCTTACGTTGGACTGGTTGAAAAA.

A word on this clone: The read ends 3 residues before the CDR3 terminus; that terminus is restored from the germline J gene. J is TRBJ2-7 and V is TRBV18, with D maybe TRBD1 (5 bases). The CDR3 covers 13 residues. Trimming pared 2 bases from V and 4 bases from J, leaving 9 bases between. Per the germline V gene, CDR1 is KGHSH and CDR2 is LQKENI. CDR3 sequence: CASSPGAEYEQYF. CDR3 bases read: TGTGCCAGCTCACCAGGGGCCGAATACGAG.

About this clone: The read is 3 residues too short to cover the CDR3 end, so that end is filled in from the germline J gene. The J gene is TRBJ2-7, the V gene TRBV18; D might be TRBD2 (6 bases). Trimming cost V 3 bases and J 5 bases, with 20 bases left between them. In germline, CDR1 is KGHSH, CDR2 LQKENI. This CDR3 is built from 16 residues. The CDR3 protein is CASSPPSGLSTHEQYF. CDR3 DNA (partial): TGTGCCAGCTCACCGCCGTCGGGACTCTCGACACACGAG.

Concerning this clone itself: The read terminates 3 residues before the CDR3 end, so the remaining end is supplied by the germline J gene. V gene TRBV10-3 combines with J gene TRBJ1-3, with TRBD1 as a possible D gene (6 bases). Trimming removed 5 bases at V and 0 bases at J, with 11 bases between. The germline gives CDR1 ENHRY, CDR2 SYGVKD. This CDR3 has 15 residues. CDR3 DNA (partial): TGTGCCATCAGTTCACAGGGAAACTCTGGAAACACC. This encodes CAISSQGNSGNT. The CDR3 as a whole reads CAISSQGNSGNTIYF.